These T cell receptor beta chains were read from a single sample in a study of PD-L1 blockade in urothelial cancer. Measured with immunoSEQ multiplex PCR; TCRdb has only the in-frame clones, and not every one. The sample records 40,000 to 50,000 clones, around 85% being singletons. The sample was PBMCs, taken around atezolizumab (anti-PD-L1) treatment. The receptors stem from a man aged 55 to 70 with urothelial cancer. The CDR3 runs from the conserved cysteine through the conserved F or W. Each record gives: V gene, J gene, clone size, D gene, CDR3 DNA, CDR3 protein. A D gene is named only where the DNA matches it firmly. Rows may omit the clone size; those that give it use once, few, many or a size class.

TRBV9	TRBJ2-7	NA	TRBD1	TGTGCCAGCAGCCTTTCGGGGACAGGGGAGCAGTACTTC	CASSLSGTGEQYF
TRBV18	TRBJ1-1	once	NA	TGTGCCAGCTCACCAGGGGGCGATAGCACTGAAGCTTTCTTT	CASSPGGDSTEAFF
TRBV19	TRBJ1-1	NA	TRBD1	TGTGCCAGTAGTTCCCCGGGGACAGGGTCTGAAGCTTTCTTT	CASSSPGTGSEAFF
TRBV7-2	TRBJ1-3	once	TRBD1	TGTGCCAGCAGCTCCAGTCCCGGGACAGGGGAAGGAAACACCATATATTTT	CASSSSPGTGEGNTIYF
TRBV4-1	TRBJ2-4	NA	TRBD2	TGCGCCAGCAGCCCAGGTGGTGGGTTCAGCGGGGGGGTAGCCAAAAACATTCAGTACTTC	CASSPGGGFSGGVAKNIQYF
TRBV4-1	TRBJ1-1	NA	TRBD1	TGCGCCAGCAGCCAGTCCCGGGACAGCAGGATGAACACTGAAGCTTTCTTT	CASSQSRDSRMNTEAFF
TRBV30	TRBJ2-7	NA	NA	TGTGCCTGGAGTGTACCAGGCTGGGAGAACTACGAGCAGTACTTC	CAWSVPGWENYEQYF
TRBV2	TRBJ2-7	NA	TRBD2	TGTGCCAGCAGTGAAACTAGCGGGTATGCCTACGAGCAGTACTTC	CASSETSGYAYEQYF
TRBV28	TRBJ1-4	NA	NA	TGTGCCAGCAGTTTAGCGGGGTTGCGGGAAAAACTGTTTTTT	CASSLAGLREKLFF
TRBV5-1	TRBJ1-6	NA	NA	TGCGCCAGCAGCCCAGGACAGAGTAATTCACCCCTCCACTTT	CASSPGQSNSPLHF
TRBV11-1	TRBJ2-5	NA	NA	TGTGCCAGCAGCTTCGAGGTGTCCGGGACCCAGTACTTC	CASSFEVSGTQYF
TRBV27	TRBJ1-1	NA	TRBD1	TGTGCCAGCAGTCTCACAGGGGGGACTGAAGCTTTCTTT	CASSLTGGTEAFF
TRBV5-4	TRBJ2-5	NA	TRBD1	TGTGCCAGCACCCTTACTTCCGGGACAGGGTTGAGGGAGACCCAGTACTTC	CASTLTSGTGLRETQYF
TRBV5-1	TRBJ2-7	NA	TRBD1	TGCGCCAGCAGCTTGGGAGGCCAGGGACAGCTCGCCGAGCAGTACTTC	CASSLGGQGQLAEQYF
TRBV5-8	TRBJ1-4	NA	NA	TGTGCCAGCAGCTTGGGCCACAGGGATGAAAAACTGTTTTTT	CASSLGHRDEKLFF
TRBV29-1	TRBJ2-5	NA	TRBD1	TGCAGCGTTGAAGATCTTTGGTTACGGACAGGGTCGTACCAAGAGACCCAGTACTTC	CSVEDLWLRTGSYQETQYF
TRBV18	TRBJ1-6	NA	TRBD1	TGTGCCAGCTCACGGGACAGAGAAAACTATAATTCACCCCTCCACTTT	CASSRDRENYNSPLHF
TRBV28	TRBJ1-1	NA	NA	TGTGCCAGCAGGTACCTTAGGAACACTGAAGCTTTCTTT	CASRYLRNTEAFF
TRBV7-2	TRBJ1-2	once	NA	TGTGCCAGCAGCCCGGACAGCAACTATGGCTACACCTTC	CASSPDSNYGYTF
TRBV29-1	TRBJ2-4	NA	NA	TGCAGCGTTGTAACCGGGTCGGGCAAAAACATTCAGTACTTC	CSVVTGSGKNIQYF
TRBV2	TRBJ2-2	NA	TRBD2	TGTGCCAGCAGACCCGGGACTAGCGGGGCCGGGGAGCTGTTTTTT	CASRPGTSGAGELFF
TRBV7-3	TRBJ2-2	NA	TRBD2	TGTGCCAGCAGCCCTTCAAGGGGGACTAGCGGTCCCGGGGAGCTGTTTTTT	CASSPSRGTSGPGELFF
TRBV9	TRBJ2-1	NA	NA	TGTGCCAGCAGCCCAGGACAGTACAATGAGCAGTTCTTC	CASSPGQYNEQFF
TRBV7-3	TRBJ1-2	NA	NA	TGTGCCAGCAGCTTAAACCCAGGGGTTGGGGTAGGGGACTATGGCTACACCTTC	CASSLNPGVGVGDYGYTF
TRBV30	TRBJ1-1	few	NA	TGTGCCTGGAGTTACCGGGATGAAGCTTTCTTT	CAWSYRDEAFF
TRBV19	TRBJ1-1	NA	NA	TGTGCCACCTCTCGTGGAGACACTGAAGCTTTCTTT	CATSRGDTEAFF
TRBV9	TRBJ1-2	NA	NA	TGTGCCAGCAGCCCTCGGGTGGGGGGGATGGAAGGCTACACCTTC	CASSPRVGGMEGYTF
TRBV4-1	TRBJ1-5	NA	TRBD1	TGCGCCAGCAGCCAAGGGGACAGGGGGCTTCAGCCCCAGCATTTT	CASSQGDRGLQPQHF
TRBV6-1	TRBJ1-4	NA	NA	TGTGCCAGCGAAGACATTGGGGAAAAACTGTTTTTT	CASEDIGEKLFF
TRBV7-2	TRBJ1-6	NA	NA	TGTGCCAGCAGCTTAGCTGGACAGTATTCACCCCTCCACTTT	CASSLAGQYSPLHF